The 19 T cell receptor beta chains presented below share a single source sample, sequenced in a study of cytomegalovirus exposure and HLA in healthy donors. Amplification used 60 Vbeta primers and 13 Jbeta primers. Sequenced by immunoSEQ multiplex PCR; TCRdb stores in-frame clones only, minus some. Recorded for this sample: tens of thousands of clones. What was sequenced was PBMCs. These receptors all come from a male donor in good health and CMV-seronegative.

On this clone: A read error may produce the germline difference seen at one junction end. The rearrangement links TRBV6-5 to TRBJ2-5; no reliable D call. The CDR3 is made up of 15 amino acids. Germline lookup yields CDR1 MNHEY and CDR2 SVGAGI. The CDR3 region is CASSRVESLQVTQYF. The CDR3 nucleotides are TGTGCCAGCAGTCGGGTAGAAAGCCTCCAAGTGACCCAGTACTTC.

V and J are TRBV11-2 and TRBJ2-7, with no clear D. The germline V gene encodes CDR1 SGHAT and CDR2 FQNNGV. Trimming cost V 1 base and J 6 bases, with 19 bases left between them. The CDR3 is 16 amino acids. The CDR3 DNA reads as TGTGCCAGCAGCTTAGGTGCGACATCATCGGCTGGCGAGCAGTACTTC. It encodes CASSLGATSSAGEQYF.

The chain joins TRBV6-5 to TRBJ1-4, with D possibly TRBD1 on 5 matching bases. CDR3 size: 16 residues. V lost 0 bases, J lost 8 bases, and 16 bases lay in between. CDR1 MNHEY and CDR2 SVGAGI come from the germline V gene. Here the CDR3 reads CASSYSSAGPEEKLFF. The CDR3, as DNA: TGTGCCAGCAGTTACTCGAGTGCAGGGCCCGAGGAAAAACTGTTTTTT.

The genes are TRBV7-8 and TRBJ2-2; 12 bases match TRBD2. This CDR3 is built from 17 residues. V trimming: 4 bases; J trimming: 6 bases; junction bases outside the gene matches: 9. Germline V gene data show CDR1 as SGHVS and CDR2 as FQNEAQ. The CDR3 coding sequence is TGTGCCAGCAGCTCCCCTAGACTAGCGGGAGAAGCCGGGGAGCTGTTTTTT. It translates to CASSSPRLAGEAGELFF.

CDR3 sequence: CSVGTGERTEAFF. The CDR3 bases are TGCAGCGTTGGCACAGGGGAGCGAACTGAAGCTTTCTTT. J is TRBJ1-1 and V is TRBV29-1; 7 bases are shared with TRBD1. Germline CDR1 is SQVTM and CDR2 is ANQGSEA. The CDR3 spans 13 residues. The junction had 7 bases not matched to a gene; V was cut back by 4 bases and J by 5 bases.

To note about this clone: The junction departs from the called germline gene at one end, perhaps through a read error. The J gene is TRBJ1-1, the V gene TRBV28; possible D gene TRBD1, 5 bases. Germline V gene lookup returns CDR1 MDHEN and CDR2 SYDVKM. The length of the CDR3 is 14 residues. CDR3 in amino acids: CASSTGLRNTEDFF. The CDR3 DNA sequence: TGTGCCAGCAGCACGGGACTCCGGAACACTGAAGATTTCTTT.

The chain couples TRBV5-4 to TRBJ1-4; 7 bases align to TRBD1. The CDR3 is 15 amino acids. Germline assignment: CDR1 SGHNT and CDR2 YYREEE (reference sequence). V was clipped by 2 bases and J by 7 bases; unmatched bases: 8. In DNA form, the CDR3 reads TGTGCCAGCAGCTTCGGGGGCAGGGGGATTGAAAAACTGTTTTTT. This codes for CASSFGGRGIEKLFF.

The CDR3 reads CASSQAGTANTEAFF. The CDR3 DNA reads TGCGCCAGCAGCCAAGCCGGGACAGCTAACACTGAAGCTTTCTTT. The rearrangement joins TRBV4-3 to TRBJ1-1, with TRBD1 matching 7 bases. Germline CDR1 is LGHNA and CDR2 is YSLEER. This CDR3 comprises 15 residues. V lost 1 base, J lost 2 bases, and 4 bases stayed unmatched.

The rearrangement joins TRBV4-2 to TRBJ2-7, with 13 bases that match TRBD2. Germline trimming cut 0 bases from V and 4 bases from J; bases unmatched to any gene: 6. Germline-derived CDR1 and CDR2 are LGHNA and YNFKEQ. This CDR3 is 17 amino acids long. CDR3 protein: CASSQEPTSGRAYEQYF. The CDR3, as DNA: TGTGCCAGCAGCCAAGAACCTACTAGCGGGAGGGCGTACGAGCAGTACTTC.

J is TRBJ2-3 and V is TRBV5-1; unclear D gene. The CDR3 has 11 residues. Looked up from germline, CDR1 is SGHRS and CDR2 is YFSETQ. V dropped 4 bases and J dropped 3 bases, with 3 bases sitting between them. In DNA form, the CDR3 reads TGCGCCAGCAGCACTACAGATACGCAGTATTTT. It specifies CASSTTDTQYF.

J is TRBJ1-2 and V is TRBV4-3, with D possibly TRBD1 on 6 matching bases. Germline V gene sequence: CDR1 LGHNA, CDR2 YSLEER. V lost 0 bases and J 5 bases, leaving 13 bases between the germline ends. The CDR3 sequence is 15 residues long. CDR3 residues: CASSQERGGVYGYTF. The CDR3 DNA reads as TGCGCCAGCAGCCAAGAAAGGGGGGGTGTGTATGGCTACACCTTC.

The J gene is TRBJ1-2, the V gene TRBV18, with TRBD1 matching 7 bases. The trim removed 2 bases at V and 4 bases at J, leaving 10 bases unmatched. The CDR3 is made up of 16 amino acids. The V gene's germline CDR1 is KGHSH and CDR2 LQKENI. The CDR3 sequence is CASSPNHKGAGYGYTF. Written as DNA, the CDR3 is TGTGCCAGCTCACCAAATCACAAGGGGGCAGGCTATGGCTACACCTTC.

The chain is built from TRBV14 and TRBJ1-1, with TRBD1 matching 7 bases. The CDR3 is 15 amino acids. From germline, CDR1 is SGHDN and CDR2 FVKESK. V lost 4 bases to trimming and J lost 1 base; unmatched junction nucleotides: 6. Here the CDR3 reads CASSPKDRANTEAFF. The CDR3 coding sequence is TGTGCCAGCAGCCCCAAAGACAGGGCGAACACTGAAGCTTTCTTT.

In regard to this clone: Its ends do not fully match the called genes, so a read error is possible. J is TRBJ2-3 and V is TRBV6-5; 7 bases are shared with TRBD1. This CDR3 contains 15 residues. Germline lookup yields CDR1 MNHEY and CDR2 SVGAGI. CDR3 sequence reads: CASSNQQGRPDKQYF. The CDR3 bases are TGTGCCAGCAGCAACCAACAGGGGCGCCCAGATAAGCAGTATTTT.

Note on this clone: Other DNA sequences of this sample code for an identical CDR3. This rearrangement joins TRBV28 to TRBJ1-2; D is unresolved. Germline CDR1 is MDHEN and CDR2 is SYDVKM. Trimming stripped 2 bases from V and 6 bases from J, with 7 bases between. The CDR3 runs 12 residues. CDR3 bases: TGTGCCAGCAGTTTAACGGGGAATGGCTACACCTTC. It translates to CASSLTGNGYTF.

To note about this clone: The conserved closing phenylalanine or tryptophan is absent in this CDR3, likely reflecting a read error. Because the CDR3's place on the DNA is in doubt, the DNA is left out and the CDR3 is given as listed by TCRdb. The chain joins TRBV2 to TRBJ2-4; TRBD1 was called by the table and not checked on the DNA. From its first to its last residue, the CDR3 has 12 amino acids. Looked up from germline, CDR1 is SNHLY and CDR2 is FYNNEI. The chain's CDR3 is CASSGTGRANSY.

The V call is TRBV28, the J call TRBJ1-4, with 7 bases that match TRBD1. This CDR3 is built from 15 residues. The germline V gene has CDR1 MDHEN and CDR2 SYDVKM. J was trimmed by 5 bases and V by 3 bases; bases with no gene match: 6. For the CDR3, the DNA is TGTGCCAGCAGTTTCGAGGGACAGATGAATGAAAAACTGTTTTTT. Translating it yields CASSFEGQMNEKLFF.

With respect to this clone: An end of the junction differs from the germline gene, which may be a read error. V and J are TRBV7-2 and TRBJ1-5, with TRBD1 matching over 8 bases. Looked up from germline, CDR1 is SGHTA and CDR2 is FQGNSA. The CDR3 is 15 amino acids. CDR3 nucleotide sequence: TGTGCCAGCAGCAGAGGACAGGGAGTAGGGCAGCACCAGCATTTT. Its protein is CASSRGQGVGQHQHF.

The chain recombines TRBV28 with TRBJ2-4; a possible D gene is TRBD2 (5 bases). Germline-derived CDR1 and CDR2 are MDHEN and SYDVKM. This CDR3 has 13 residues. V lost 6 bases and J 4 bases, leaving 10 bases between the germline ends. The CDR3, as DNA: TGTGCCAGCAGGGAAAGGACTAAAAACATTCAGTACTTC. It encodes CASRERTKNIQYF.